A selection of T cell receptor beta chains follows, all from one sample in a study of vaccination and CD4 T cells after COVID-19. TCRdb re-analysed the PCR reads in MiXCR, keeping a single row per CDR3 protein. This sample has several thousand distinct CDR3 sequences, with 29% found just once. Their target antigens are unknown. Sequenced sample: CD4+ T cells from blood, cultured in vitro. The receptors were sampled from a human donor in good health. Both conserved end residues are part of each CDR3. The order of the fields is J gene, V gene, clone size, CDR3 protein. Part of the rows lack a size; the others show once, few, many or a class for expanded clones.

j_gene: TRBJ2-2
v_gene: TRBV27
abundance: -
CDR3aa: CASRTGSTNTGELFF

j_gene: TRBJ1-3
v_gene: TRBV24-1
abundance: -
CDR3aa: CATIPSVVGNTIYF

j_gene: TRBJ2-5
v_gene: TRBV18
abundance: -
CDR3aa: CASSPAAGKQETQYF

j_gene: TRBJ1-1
v_gene: TRBV20-1
abundance: -
CDR3aa: CSALTPGGTEAFF

j_gene: TRBJ1-6
v_gene: TRBV20-1
abundance: medium-sized
CDR3aa: CSARPFENSPLHF

j_gene: TRBJ1-5
v_gene: TRBV29-1
abundance: -
CDR3aa: CSVSGSNQPQHF

j_gene: TRBJ2-1
v_gene: TRBV19
abundance: -
CDR3aa: CASSIPQRGQFF

j_gene: TRBJ2-3
v_gene: TRBV4-2
abundance: once
CDR3aa: CASSQGTSGGADTQYF

j_gene: TRBJ2-7
v_gene: TRBV5-1
abundance: -
CDR3aa: CASSLSRGTGRDEQYF

j_gene: TRBJ1-3
v_gene: TRBV6-1
abundance: -
CDR3aa: CASSAGWTGGNTIYF

j_gene: TRBJ1-2
v_gene: TRBV20-1
abundance: few
CDR3aa: CSASPSYGYTF

j_gene: TRBJ2-5
v_gene: TRBV5-4
abundance: few
CDR3aa: CASSRGTSGEETQYF

j_gene: TRBJ1-2
v_gene: TRBV6-5
abundance: few
CDR3aa: CASSYSGQGAQGYTF

j_gene: TRBJ2-1
v_gene: TRBV6-5
abundance: few
CDR3aa: CASSFLTGTAYNEQFF

j_gene: TRBJ1-2
v_gene: TRBV7-3
abundance: few
CDR3aa: CASSLGTGRQDGYTF

j_gene: TRBJ1-1
v_gene: TRBV30
abundance: -
CDR3aa: CAWLRNRDRGYTEAFF

j_gene: TRBJ1-1
v_gene: TRBV7-9
abundance: few
CDR3aa: CASSFDLNTEAFF

j_gene: TRBJ2-7
v_gene: TRBV19
abundance: -
CDR3aa: CASSRDARPPYEQYF

j_gene: TRBJ1-6
v_gene: TRBV30
abundance: -
CDR3aa: CAWTVSGSPLHF

j_gene: TRBJ1-5
v_gene: TRBV20-1
abundance: large
CDR3aa: CSAREIKGDGQPQHF

j_gene: TRBJ1-1
v_gene: TRBV19
abundance: -
CDR3aa: CASTTHGRTEAFF

j_gene: TRBJ2-7
v_gene: TRBV10-3
abundance: -
CDR3aa: CATEIRGEQYF

j_gene: TRBJ2-3
v_gene: TRBV7-2
abundance: medium-sized
CDR3aa: CASVGQGADTQYF

j_gene: TRBJ2-7
v_gene: TRBV7-8
abundance: few
CDR3aa: CASSSRDRSYEQYF

j_gene: TRBJ1-2
v_gene: TRBV6-5
abundance: -
CDR3aa: CASSFWTDGNGYTF

j_gene: TRBJ1-2
v_gene: TRBV5-1
abundance: -
CDR3aa: CASGAGDYGYTF

j_gene: TRBJ2-7
v_gene: TRBV18
abundance: -
CDR3aa: CASSPPASYEQYF

j_gene: TRBJ1-4
v_gene: TRBV11-2
abundance: -
CDR3aa: CASSLDRVEKLFF

j_gene: TRBJ1-5
v_gene: TRBV2
abundance: few
CDR3aa: CASSGPNQPQHF

j_gene: TRBJ1-6
v_gene: TRBV9
abundance: -
CDR3aa: CASSVIGGSPLHF

j_gene: TRBJ1-6
v_gene: TRBV27
abundance: medium-sized
CDR3aa: CASSLDPGTRSPLHF

j_gene: TRBJ1-1
v_gene: TRBV5-1
abundance: few
CDR3aa: CASAQSTGFTEAFF

j_gene: TRBJ1-6
v_gene: TRBV5-4
abundance: few
CDR3aa: CASSSPDNINSPLHF

j_gene: TRBJ1-1
v_gene: TRBV10-3
abundance: few
CDR3aa: CAISAGEGVNTEAFF

j_gene: TRBJ2-3
v_gene: TRBV6-2/TRBV6-3
abundance: few
CDR3aa: CASSYGLLRTDTQYF

j_gene: TRBJ1-3
v_gene: TRBV27
abundance: few
CDR3aa: CASSPSGGNTIYF

j_gene: TRBJ2-5
v_gene: TRBV25-1
abundance: few
CDR3aa: CASSEWISGELGETQYF

j_gene: TRBJ1-1
v_gene: TRBV20-1
abundance: -
CDR3aa: CSAREFQGAFAEAFF

j_gene: TRBJ1-1
v_gene: TRBV11-2
abundance: -
CDR3aa: CASSPVIGTGTNTEAFF

j_gene: TRBJ1-2
v_gene: TRBV7-9
abundance: -
CDR3aa: CASSTNYGYTF

j_gene: TRBJ2-3
v_gene: TRBV20-1
abundance: -
CDR3aa: CSARTGGMNLDTQYF

j_gene: TRBJ2-7
v_gene: TRBV7-9
abundance: -
CDR3aa: CASTIGSGEQYF

j_gene: TRBJ1-5
v_gene: TRBV11-2
abundance: -
CDR3aa: CASSFEYNGPQHF

j_gene: TRBJ2-2
v_gene: TRBV20-1
abundance: medium-sized
CDR3aa: CSAPTPRGGTGELFF

j_gene: TRBJ2-5
v_gene: TRBV5-1
abundance: -
CDR3aa: CASHRTGETQYF

j_gene: TRBJ2-3
v_gene: TRBV19
abundance: -
CDR3aa: CACQQGLTDTQYF